This T cell receptor (beta chain) came from a study of cytomegalovirus exposure and HLA in healthy donors. Findings and limits, study-wide: As was reported, the HLA-A and HLA-B alleles of most subjects were accurately predicted from TCR beta sequences.

PCR was performed using 60 Vbeta and 13 Jbeta primers. Assay: immunoSEQ multiplex PCR; the TCRdb copy retains only in-frame clones and omits some. The table lists approximately 120,000 clones, about 80% of them singletons, with roughly 3.1% in the top ten. Turning to this clone: Its antigen is currently unknown.

Sequences were obtained from PBMCs. This TCR derives from a man under 40 in good health and CMV-seronegative.

The chain's CDR3 is CASRAGGTYEQYF. DNA for the CDR3: TGTGCCAGCAGGGCAGGGGGGACCTACGAGCAGTACTTC. This chain uses TRBV27 with TRBJ2-7, with a tentative D call TRBD1 (7 bases). V shed 6 bases and J shed 2 bases, with 11 bases lying between them. There are 13 residues in the CDR3. Germline assignment: CDR1 MNHEY and CDR2 SMNVEV (reference sequence).